These 28 T cell receptor beta chains were all obtained from the same sample, sequenced in a study of T cell changes during pregnancy in multiple sclerosis. Data came from immunoSEQ multiplex PCR; TCRdb stores just in-frame clones and leaves some out. The sample gives about 79,000 clones, about nine tenths of which show up once; 0.4% to 0.6% is in the top ten. Source: CD4+ T cells from peripheral blood mononuclear cells, taken in the second trimester of pregnancy. The receptors stem from a female donor with multiple sclerosis, enrolled in a pregnancy study.

This clone has only one observation. The CDR3, as DNA: TGCGCCAGCAGCACCTCGGGACAGGGGGCTCGTAATTCACCCCTCCACTTT. It encodes CASSTSGQGARNSPLHF. The chain carries TRBV5-1 and TRBJ1-6; 12 bases are shared with TRBD1. Germline V gives CDR1 SGHRS, CDR2 YFSETQ. After removal of 4 bases from V and 6 bases from J, the junction contained 8 bases not matched to a gene. This CDR3 region has 17 residues.

V usage is TRBV7-9 and J usage is TRBJ1-5; no reliable D call. This CDR3 is built from 12 residues. Per the germline V gene, CDR1 is SEHNR and CDR2 is FQNEAQ (reference sequence). Trimming left V 6 bases short and J 7 bases short, with 10 bases between. This chain's CDR3 is CASSRSGQPQHF. The CDR3 nucleotides are TGTGCCAGCAGTCGATCGGGACAGCCCCAGCATTTT. The entire variable domain, with the rest obtained from reference TRBV7-9 and TRBJ1-5, is as follows: DTGVSQNPRHKITKRGQNVTFRCDPISEHNRLYWYRQTLGQGPEFLTYFQNEAQLEKSRLLSDRFSAERPKGSFSTLEIQRTEQGDSAMYLCASSRSGQPQHFGDGTRLSIL.

The table lists this clone with a count of one. Just one base apart from a much larger clone, this may be a read error. The chain recombines TRBV11-3 with TRBJ1-1, with D unclear. Germline assignment: CDR1 SGHNT and CDR2 YENEEA. The CDR3 sequence is 13 residues long. V lost 1 base and J 1 base, leaving 4 bases between the germline ends. The CDR3 region is CASSLGRNTEAFF. The CDR3 DNA reads as TGTGCCAGCAGCTTAGGGAGGAACACTGAAGCTTTCTTT.

This chain uses TRBV10-3 with TRBJ2-2; 8 bases are shared with TRBD1. This CDR3 contains 13 residues. Losses at the gene ends were 8 bases for V and 5 bases for J; bases not matched to a gene: 4. Germline values: CDR1 ENHRY, CDR2 SYGVKD. CDR3 DNA: TGTGCCATCCAGGGGGCAGGGACCGGGGAGCTGTTTTTT. Translating gives CAIQGAGTGELFF.

The rearrangement uses TRBV2 and TRBJ1-4; maybe TRBD1 (6 bases). The V end lost 8 bases, the J end lost 6 bases, and 19 bases lay between the germline ends. This CDR3 region has 15 residues. Germline lookup yields CDR1 SNHLY and CDR2 FYNNEI. The CDR3 sequence: CASQFSGYRDEKLFF. The CDR3 DNA follows: TGTGCCAGCCAATTTTCCGGTTACAGGGATGAAAAACTGTTTTTT.

V is TRBV19 and J is TRBJ1-4, with TRBD1 as a possible D gene (5 bases). The length of the CDR3 is 14 residues. Deletions cut 6 bases from V and 7 bases from J, with 15 bases between. From germline, CDR1 is LNHDA and CDR2 SQIVND (reference sequence). The CDR3 DNA follows: TGTGCCAGTAGCTTAGACAGCGCTAGTGAAAAACTGTTTTTT. This gives the protein CASSLDSASEKLFF.

The chain uses TRBV28 and TRBJ2-5; 9 bases map to TRBD1. Per the germline V gene, CDR1 is MDHEN and CDR2 is SYDVKM. The CDR3 sequence is 14 residues long. V lost 6 bases, J lost 4 bases, and 6 bases stayed unmatched. The CDR3 region is CASSWTGVGETQYF. The CDR3 nucleotides read TGTGCCAGCAGCTGGACAGGGGTCGGAGAGACCCAGTACTTC.

The chain combines TRBV5-4 with TRBJ2-3; 9 bases map to TRBD2. CDR1 is SGHNT, CDR2 YYREEE, per germline (reference sequence). CDR3 length: 18 amino acids. V shed 4 bases and J 6 bases; nucleotides not matched to a gene: 18. CDR3 region: CASSATAGRLAAGDTQYF. The DNA for the CDR3 is TGTGCCAGCAGCGCAACGGCCGGGCGACTAGCGGCAGGGGATACGCAGTATTTT.

The chain recombines TRBV10-3 with TRBJ2-5; 8 bases line up with TRBD2. The germline V gene has CDR1 ENHRY and CDR2 SYGVKD. The trim removed 6 bases at V and 3 bases at J, leaving 15 bases unmatched. The CDR3 has 17 residues. The CDR3 region is CAISQRLAPLGEETQYF. The CDR3 coding sequence is TGTGCCATCAGCCAACGACTAGCGCCATTAGGGGAAGAGACCCAGTACTTC.

The sample holds one count of this clone. The J gene is TRBJ1-1, the V gene TRBV28; D may be TRBD1 (6 bases). Trimming shortened V by 4 bases and J by 3 bases, and 15 bases separated the two germline ends. The CDR3 sequence is 15 residues long. Germline CDR1 MDHEN, CDR2 SYDVKM. The CDR3 reads CASSSLRGRDTEAFF. CDR3 DNA: TGTGCCAGCAGTTCACTCAGGGGAAGAGACACTGAAGCTTTCTTT.

This clone has just one count. V and J are TRBV7-2 and TRBJ1-2, with a weak D call TRBD1 (6 bases). The CDR3 is 14 residues long. V was shortened by 5 bases and J by 6 bases, with 16 bases between the two germline ends. CDR1 and CDR2 from the germline V gene are SGHTA and FQGNSA. The CDR3 here is CASSNYGRDNGYTF. CDR3 in DNA: TGTGCCAGCAGCAACTATGGTCGGGACAATGGCTACACCTTC.

The V gene is TRBV5-5, the J gene TRBJ2-5; possible D gene TRBD1, 6 bases. Germline V CDR1 and CDR2: SGHKS, YYEKEE (reference sequence). Trimming pared 4 bases from V and 2 bases from J, leaving 12 bases between. This CDR3 is 14 amino acids long. This chain's CDR3 is CASSPPGQQETQYF. CDR3 DNA: TGTGCCAGCAGCCCACCGGGACAACAAGAGACCCAGTACTTC.

The chain combines TRBV18 with TRBJ2-5; 13 bases are shared with TRBD2. Germline trimming cut 3 bases from V and 5 bases from J; bases unmatched to any gene: 9. Germline V gene data show CDR1 as KGHSH and CDR2 as LQKENI. This CDR3 has 17 residues. CDR3 amino acids: CASSPQLAGGPAETQYF. In nucleotides, the CDR3 is TGTGCCAGCTCACCTCAACTAGCGGGAGGGCCTGCGGAGACCCAGTACTTC.

This chain uses TRBV6-1 with TRBJ2-2, with 10 bases aligning to TRBD2. Germline V gene sequence: CDR1 MNHNS, CDR2 SASEGT. J lost 6 bases, V lost 5 bases, and 3 bases had no gene match. The CDR3 totals 14 residues. CDR3 nucleotide sequence: TGTGCCAGCAGTAAGCGGGAGGGTTCCGGGGAGCTGTTTTTT. It codes for CASSKREGSGELFF.

The chain couples TRBV30 to TRBJ1-1; a possible D gene is TRBD1 (5 bases). This CDR3 region has 12 residues. V shed 3 bases and J shed 10 bases, with 15 bases lying between them. The germline CDR1 and CDR2 sequences are GTSNPN and SVGIG (reference sequence). The CDR3 spells CAWSIPPRAAFF. The CDR3 bases are TGTGCCTGGAGCATCCCCCCCAGGGCAGCTTTCTTT.

J is TRBJ2-7 and V is TRBV11-3; 8 bases are a match to TRBD1. V was clipped by 2 bases and J by 1 base; unmatched bases: 7. The CDR3 is made up of 16 amino acids. Germline-derived CDR1 and CDR2 are SGHNT and YENEEA. The CDR3 coding sequence is TGTGCCAGCAGCTTATCGACAGGGGATTATTCCTACGAGCAGTACTTC. It specifies CASSLSTGDYSYEQYF. The variable domain in full, completed from reference TRBV11-3 and TRBJ2-7, reads EAGVVQSPRYKIIEKKQPVAFWCNPISGHNTLYWYLQNLGQGPELLIRYENEEAVDDSQLPKDRFSAERLKGVDSTLKIQPAELGDSAVYLCASSLSTGDYSYEQYFGPGTRLTVT.

This clone was seen once. The chain employs TRBV29-1 and TRBJ1-1; D is possibly TRBD1 (6 bases). This CDR3 contains 18 residues. The germline CDR1 and CDR2 sequences are SQVTM and ANQGSEA. V gave up 4 bases and J gave up 0 bases, with 24 bases separating them. CDR3 sequence reads: CSVGITLGQGTMNTEAFF. The CDR3 nucleotides read TGCAGCGTTGGGATAACACTCGGTCAGGGGACGATGAACACTGAAGCTTTCTTT.

This chain joins TRBV7-2 and TRBJ1-4, with a possible D match to TRBD1 (5 bases). V dropped 3 bases and J dropped 7 bases, with 12 bases sitting between them. The CDR3 runs 14 residues. Germline CDR1 and CDR2: SGHTA and FQGNSA. CDR3 loop: CASSFPGMGEKLFF. The CDR3 coding sequence is TGTGCCAGCAGCTTCCCAGGGATGGGTGAAAAACTGTTTTTT.

The V call is TRBV5-5, the J call TRBJ1-2; possibly TRBD1 for D (5 bases). V was clipped by 1 base and J by 8 bases, with 12 bases between them. Per germline, CDR1 SGHKS and CDR2 YYEKEE (reference sequence). The CDR3 runs 13 residues. CDR3 DNA: TGTGCCAGCAGCTTGATCGGGGGAGACGGCTACACCTTC. Translated, it gives CASSLIGGDGYTF.

The J gene is TRBJ2-1, the V gene TRBV9, with 10 bases identical to TRBD2. Germline-derived CDR1 and CDR2 are SGDLS and YYNGEE. V dropped 3 bases and J dropped 9; count of bases not matched to a gene: 0. This CDR3 region has 12 residues. CDR3 amino acids: CASSEREGEQFF. The CDR3 region has the DNA TGTGCCAGCAGCGAGCGGGAGGGTGAGCAGTTCTTC.

The genes are TRBV5-6 and TRBJ2-6; the D gene is possibly TRBD1 (5 bases). This CDR3 has 17 amino acids. Germline CDR1 and CDR2: SGHDT and YYEEEE. With 0 bases removed from V and 4 bases from J, the gap between germline ends came to 14 bases. Here the CDR3 DNA reads TGTGCCAGCAGCTTGGTGGCAGGGTTAGCCGGGGCCAACGTCCTGACTTTC. The encoded protein is CASSLVAGLAGANVLTF. Variable domain in full (rest from reference TRBV5-6 and TRBJ2-6): DAGVTQSPTHLIKTRGQQVTLRCSPKSGHDTVSWYQQALGQGPQFIFQYYEEEERQRGNFPDRFSGHQFPNYSSELNVNALLLGDSALYLCASSLVAGLAGANVLTFGAGSRLTVL.

J is TRBJ1-2 and V is TRBV7-9, with D unclear. The CDR3 is 14 residues long. Germline assignment: CDR1 SEHNR and CDR2 FQNEAQ (reference sequence). V lost 5 bases and J 4 bases, leaving 14 bases between the germline ends. CDR3 loop: CASSIGDRAYGYTF. In nucleotides, the CDR3 is TGTGCCAGCAGCATAGGTGATAGAGCCTATGGCTACACCTTC. Looking up the rest from reference TRBV7-9 and TRBJ1-2 gives the full variable domain: DTGVSQNPRHKITKRGQNVTFRCDPISEHNRLYWYRQTLGQGPEFLTYFQNEAQLEKSRLLSDRFSAERPKGSFSTLEIQRTEQGDSAMYLCASSIGDRAYGYTFGSGTRLTVV.

The chain joins TRBV5-4 to TRBJ1-1, with a weak D call TRBD1 (5 bases). The CDR3 spans 13 residues. Looked up from germline, CDR1 is SGHNT and CDR2 is YYREEE (reference sequence). V dropped 0 bases and J dropped 5 bases, with 8 bases sitting between them. CDR3 DNA: TGTGCCAGCAGCTTGGAGCGGGGGACTGAAGCTTTCTTT. Residues: CASSLERGTEAFF.

The genes are TRBV7-2 and TRBJ1-4; possibly TRBD1 for D (6 bases). The length of the CDR3 is 15 residues. Between the trimmed V and J ends, which lost 2 bases and 7 bases, there was a span of 14 bases. Germline-derived CDR1 and CDR2 are SGHTA and FQGNSA. The CDR3 loop is CASSLLSGAGEKLFF. As DNA, the CDR3 is TGTGCCAGCAGCTTACTATCAGGGGCGGGTGAAAAACTGTTTTTT.

The chain links TRBV5-6 to TRBJ2-2, with 10 bases identical to TRBD1. CDR3 size: 17 residues. V shed 4 bases, J shed 6 bases, and the junction held 12 bases outside the gene matches. Germline V gene sequence: CDR1 SGHDT, CDR2 YYEEEE. CDR3 coding DNA: TGTGCCAGCAGCCCTGGGACAGGGGATACTAAAGCCGGGGAGCTGTTTTTT. Translated: CASSPGTGDTKAGELFF.

The V and J genes are TRBV28 and TRBJ1-2; TRBD1 is a possible D gene (5 bases). CDR1 and CDR2 from the germline V gene are MDHEN and SYDVKM. The ends were cut back, 7 bases at V and 8 bases at J, with 14 bases in the middle. The CDR3 is made up of 12 amino acids. The DNA of the CDR3 is TGTGCCAGCAAGGTGGGCAAGGGGGGCTACACCTTC. Amino acids: CASKVGKGGYTF.

Only one count was recorded for this clone. The genes are TRBV2 and TRBJ2-3, with 7 bases that match TRBD2. The CDR3 totals 12 residues. Germline V CDR1 and CDR2: SNHLY, FYNNEI. The CDR3 DNA follows: TGTGCTACAAAGCGGGATAGTGGTACGCAGTATTTT. Translation gives CATKRDSGTQYF.

The chain couples TRBV7-2 to TRBJ2-1; 7 nucleotides line up with TRBD2. Looked up from germline, CDR1 is SGHTA and CDR2 is FQGNSA. This CDR3 region has 15 residues. The J segment lost 7 bases and the V segment lost 3 bases, leaving 9 bases of the junction unmatched. In DNA, the CDR3 is TGTGCCAGCAGCTTGGGAGGGACTCACCGGAATGAGCAGTTCTTC. Encoded protein: CASSLGGTHRNEQFF.